This T cell receptor beta chain was retrieved from a study of blood T cell repertoires in COVID-19. At the level of the study: Some COVID-19 samples were acute and others convalescent; all came from the United States, Italy and Spain.

V lost 5 bases and J lost 8; bases outside the gene matches: 9. The CDR3 covers 15 residues. Germline values: CDR1 SGHVS, CDR2 FQNEAQ. Assay: immunoSEQ multiplex PCR; the TCRdb copy retains only in-frame clones and omits some. The repertoire has around 370,000 clones, around nine tenths of them found once; the top ten carry less than 3.5%. This sequence originates from a woman in her late teens or twenties who had recovered from COVID-19. The chain joins TRBV7-8 to TRBJ2-1; 10 bases line up with TRBD2. The sequencing input was peripheral blood. The CDR3 is CASSEGLAGAYEQFF. DNA for the CDR3: TGTGCCAGCAGCGAAGGGCTAGCGGGAGCGTATGAGCAGTTCTTC.